This entry features one T cell receptor (beta chain) sequence. The germline V gene has CDR1 SGHTA and CDR2 FQGNSA. The CDR3 covers 15 residues. Trimming shortened V by 2 bases and J by 4 bases, and 14 bases separated the two germline ends. This sample is drawn from a study of immune evolution from preneoplasia to lung adenocarcinoma. Only in-frame clones appear in the TCRdb table, and some are missing; sequencing was by immunoSEQ multiplex PCR. The sample consists of around 4,000 clones, about three quarters of them appearing once. The chain combines TRBV7-2 with TRBJ1-1; D gene unclear. The specimen was FFPE minimally invasive lung adenocarcinoma tissue. This receptor was identified in a person in their sixties or seventies with lung adenocarcinoma. This CDR3 reads CASSLWVALGTEAFF. The CDR3 DNA is TGTGCCAGCAGCTTATGGGTCGCCCTAGGCACTGAAGCTTTCTTT.